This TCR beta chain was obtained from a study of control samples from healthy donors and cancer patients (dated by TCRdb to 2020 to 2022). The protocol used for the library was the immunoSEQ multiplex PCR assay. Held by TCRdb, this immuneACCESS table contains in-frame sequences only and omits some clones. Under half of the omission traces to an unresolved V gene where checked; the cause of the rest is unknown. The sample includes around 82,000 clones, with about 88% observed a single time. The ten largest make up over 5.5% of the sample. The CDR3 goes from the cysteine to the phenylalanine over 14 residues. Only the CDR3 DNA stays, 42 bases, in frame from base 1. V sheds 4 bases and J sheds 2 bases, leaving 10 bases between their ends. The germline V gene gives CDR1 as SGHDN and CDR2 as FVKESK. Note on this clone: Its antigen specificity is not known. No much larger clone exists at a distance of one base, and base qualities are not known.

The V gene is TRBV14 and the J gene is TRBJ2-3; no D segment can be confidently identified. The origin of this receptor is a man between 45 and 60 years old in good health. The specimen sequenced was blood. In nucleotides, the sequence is TGTGCCAGCAGCCGGACCGCTGCCACAGATACGCAGTATTTT. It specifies CASSRTAATDTQYF. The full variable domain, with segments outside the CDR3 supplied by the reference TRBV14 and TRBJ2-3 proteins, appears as EAGVTQFPSHSVIEKGQTVTLRCDPISGHDNLYWYRRVMGKEIKFLLHFVKESKQDESGMPNNRFLAERTGGTYSTLKVQPAELEDSGVYFCASSRTAATDTQYFGPGTRLTVL.